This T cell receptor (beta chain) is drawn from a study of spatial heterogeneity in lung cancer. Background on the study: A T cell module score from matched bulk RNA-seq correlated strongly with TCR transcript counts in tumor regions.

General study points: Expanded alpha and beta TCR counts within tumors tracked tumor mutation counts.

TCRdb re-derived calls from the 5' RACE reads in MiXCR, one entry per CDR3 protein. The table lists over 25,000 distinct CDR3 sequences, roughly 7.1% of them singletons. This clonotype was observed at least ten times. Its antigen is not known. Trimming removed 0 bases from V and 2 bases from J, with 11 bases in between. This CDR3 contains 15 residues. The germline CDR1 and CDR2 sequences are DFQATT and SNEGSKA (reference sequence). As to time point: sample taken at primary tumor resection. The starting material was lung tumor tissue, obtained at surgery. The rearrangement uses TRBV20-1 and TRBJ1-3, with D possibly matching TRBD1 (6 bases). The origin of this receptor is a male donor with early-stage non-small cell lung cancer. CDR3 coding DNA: TGCAGTGCTAGAGATCCTAGGGGGACTGGAAACACCATATATTTT. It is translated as CSARDPRGTGNTIYF.